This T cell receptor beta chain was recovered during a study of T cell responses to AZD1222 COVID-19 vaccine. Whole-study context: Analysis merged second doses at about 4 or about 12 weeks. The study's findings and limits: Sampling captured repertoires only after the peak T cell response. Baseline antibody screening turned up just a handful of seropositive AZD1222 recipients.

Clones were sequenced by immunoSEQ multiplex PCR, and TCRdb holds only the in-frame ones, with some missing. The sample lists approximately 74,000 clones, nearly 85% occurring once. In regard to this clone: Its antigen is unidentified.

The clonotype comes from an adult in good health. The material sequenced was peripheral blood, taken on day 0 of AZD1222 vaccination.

The CDR3 loop reads CAWSRAGSMNTEAFF. The DNA for the CDR3 is TGTGCCTGGAGTCGTGCAGGGTCCATGAACACTGAAGCTTTCTTT. The chain joins TRBV30 to TRBJ1-1, with D possibly being TRBD1 (5 bases). Deletions cut 2 bases from V and 0 bases from J, with 13 bases between. This CDR3 is built from 15 residues. CDR1 and CDR2 from the germline V gene are GTSNPN and SVGIG (reference sequence).